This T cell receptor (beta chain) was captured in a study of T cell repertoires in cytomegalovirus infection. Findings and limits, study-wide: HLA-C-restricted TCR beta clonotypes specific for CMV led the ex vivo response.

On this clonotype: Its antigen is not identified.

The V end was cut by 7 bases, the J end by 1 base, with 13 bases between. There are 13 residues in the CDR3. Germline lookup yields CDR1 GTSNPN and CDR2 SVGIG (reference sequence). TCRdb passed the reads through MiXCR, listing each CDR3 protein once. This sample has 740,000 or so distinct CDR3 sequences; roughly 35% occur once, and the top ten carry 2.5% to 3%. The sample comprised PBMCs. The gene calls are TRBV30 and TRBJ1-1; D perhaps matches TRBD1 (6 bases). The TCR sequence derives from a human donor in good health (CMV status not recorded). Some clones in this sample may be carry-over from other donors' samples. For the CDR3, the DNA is TGTGCCTTAGGGGGGCGGAGGAACACTGAAGCTTTCTTT. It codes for CALGGRRNTEAFF.